The clone carrying this T cell receptor (beta chain) was counted a few times. These data are taken from a study of T-cell reconstitution after alpha-beta-depleted transplantation in children. CDR3 size: 16 residues. V was pared by 0 bases and J by 1 base, with 8 bases of the junction left unmatched. Germline CDR1 is DFQATT and CDR2 is SNEGSKA (reference sequence). Molecular barcoding with unique molecular identifiers was used for the TCRbeta library. TCRdb recomputed calls from the PCR reads with MiXCR, one row per CDR3 protein. Among 75,000 to 100,000 distinct CDR3 sequences, 7% to 9% were seen once, and the ten largest hold 6.9%.

This chain links TRBV20-1 with TRBJ2-7; TRBD1 aligns across 8 bases. This clonotype originated in a human donor who donated a stem cell graft to a child with congenital amegakaryocytic thrombocytopenia. The input for sequencing was PBMCs from the stem cell graft donor, taken from the stem cell graft. CDR3 sequence: CSARDAGQGRSYEQYF. The CDR3 bases are TGCAGTGCTAGAGACGCAGGACAGGGTCGGTCCTACGAGCAGTACTTC.